Listed here are 12 T cell receptor beta chains from one sample, sequenced in a study of Graves' ophthalmopathy and Graves' hyperthyroidism. The TCR beta CDR3 regions underwent amplification from RNA transcripts. RT-PCR with HTBI primers came first, then second-round multiplex PCR. Via MiXCR, TCRdb re-called the multiplex PCR reads, giving one row per CDR3 protein. Of approximately 210,000 distinct CDR3 sequences listed, around 30% are singletons. Sequenced input: peripheral blood. Receptors were obtained from a middle-aged man with Graves' ophthalmopathy.

This clonotype was observed many times. J is TRBJ1-2 and V is TRBV19; 10 bases map to TRBD1. Germline CDR1 LNHDA, CDR2 SQIVND (reference sequence). The CDR3 length is 16 residues. Unmatched junction bases numbered 10, after V lost 5 bases and J lost 4 bases. The CDR3 region is CASSVSLGQGTYGYTF. CDR3 bases: TGTGCCAGTAGTGTCTCGTTGGGACAGGGGACCTATGGCTACACCTTC.

V and J are TRBV20-1 and TRBJ1-1; maybe TRBD1 (5 bases). V was shortened by 3 bases and J by 2 bases, with 10 bases between the two germline ends. CDR1 and CDR2 from the germline V gene are DFQATT and SNEGSKA (reference sequence). The CDR3 runs 13 residues. DNA of the CDR3: TGCAGTGCTAGCCGACAGATAAACACTGAAGCTTTCTTT. Protein product: CSASRQINTEAFF.

This clonotype showed up many times. The V call is TRBV7-6, the J call TRBJ1-1; D call uncertain. Trimming pared 1 base from V and 2 bases from J, leaving 11 bases between. The V gene's germline CDR1 is SGHVS and CDR2 FNYEAQ. The CDR3 spans 15 residues. Written as DNA, the CDR3 is TGTGCCAGCAGCTTAGAGTCAGGATCTAACACTGAAGCTTTCTTT. As protein: CASSLESGSNTEAFF.

The J gene is TRBJ2-5, the V gene TRBV12-3 or TRBV12-4; maybe TRBD2 (6 bases). The CDR3 runs 13 residues. Trimming removed 6 bases from V and 5 bases from J, with 13 bases in between. CDR3 residues: CASSPTAGETQYF. In nucleotides, the CDR3 is TGTGCCAGCAGCCCCACGGCGGGGGAGACCCAGTACTTC.

The rearrangement joins TRBV6-1 to TRBJ1-3, with D uncertain. The CDR3 runs to 13 residues. From germline, CDR1 is MNHNS and CDR2 SASEGT. Trimming pared 6 bases from V and 0 bases from J, leaving 6 bases between. The CDR3 loop reads CASSQSSGNTIYF. In nucleotides, the CDR3 is TGTGCCAGCAGCCAGTCCTCTGGAAACACCATATATTTT.

J is TRBJ1-2 and V is TRBV12-3 or TRBV12-4; perhaps TRBD1 as D (6 bases). Trimming pared 4 bases from V and 2 bases from J, leaving 11 bases between. This CDR3 region has 14 residues. The CDR3 nucleotides are TGTGCCAGCAGTTCTAGAAGGGGGAACTATGGCTACACCTTC. This gives the protein CASSSRRGNYGYTF.

This clonotype was recorded many times. The rearrangement links TRBV20-1 to TRBJ1-5, with D tentatively TRBD1 (6 bases). The CDR3 totals 17 residues. Per germline, CDR1 DFQATT and CDR2 SNEGSKA (reference sequence). Deletions cut 3 bases from V and 2 bases from J, with 20 bases between. The CDR3 sequence: CSASRQGGGAGNQPQHF. The CDR3 DNA reads TGCAGTGCTAGCCGGCAAGGCGGGGGCGCTGGCAATCAGCCCCAGCATTTT.

V gene TRBV6-1 combines with J gene TRBJ2-7; 11 bases are a match to TRBD1. V shed 6 bases and J 5 bases; nucleotides not matched to a gene: 6. Per the germline V gene, CDR1 is MNHNS and CDR2 is SASEGT. The CDR3 loop spans 14 amino acids. CDR3 region: CASSPGQGANEQYF. As DNA, the CDR3 is TGTGCCAGCAGCCCCGGACAGGGGGCAAACGAGCAGTACTTC.

This clonotype was seen repeatedly, ten times or more. V and J are TRBV25-1 and TRBJ2-7; 7 bases map to TRBD2. Germline CDR1 and CDR2: MGHDK and SYGVNS. V dropped 7 bases and J dropped 2; count of bases not matched to a gene: 8. The CDR3 contains 14 residues. This CDR3 reads CASIGSGIPYEQYF. The DNA of the CDR3 is TGTGCCAGCATCGGCAGCGGGATTCCCTACGAGCAGTACTTC.

The table lists this clonotype with many counts. The gene calls are TRBV19 and TRBJ1-1, with D maybe TRBD1 (6 bases). With 5 bases removed from V and 0 bases from J, the gap between germline ends came to 10 bases. This CDR3 contains 14 residues. Germline CDR1 reads LNHDA; CDR2 reads SQIVND (reference sequence). CDR3 DNA sequence: TGTGCCAGTAGTTCCGGACAGCTGAACACTGAAGCTTTCTTT. Its translation is CASSSGQLNTEAFF.

The chain recombines TRBV7-8 with TRBJ2-5, with D possibly being TRBD1 or TRBD2 (6 bases each). With 5 bases removed from V and 2 bases from J, the gap between germline ends came to 21 bases. From germline, CDR1 is SGHVS and CDR2 FQNEAQ. The CDR3 length is 17 residues. Here the CDR3 reads CASSAEGGAGNQETQYF. DNA for the CDR3: TGTGCCAGCAGCGCGGAGGGGGGCGCGGGGAATCAAGAGACCCAGTACTTC.

The chain combines TRBV6-2 or TRBV6-3 with TRBJ1-5; maybe TRBD1 (6 bases). Germline loops: CDR1 MNHEY, CDR2 SVGEGT. The V end lost 4 bases, the J end lost 2 bases, and 12 bases lay between the germline ends. This CDR3 has 15 amino acids. The CDR3 DNA sequence: TGTGCCAGCAGTTTACCGGGGGCCGGCAATCAGCCCCAGCATTTT. This sequence encodes CASSLPGAGNQPQHF.